The present TCR delta chain was sequenced within a study of gamma-delta T cells after stem cell transplantation. The ends lost 0 bases at V and 4 bases at J; junction bases unmatched: 14. This CDR3 spans 18 amino acids. The germline V gene encodes CDR1 GEAIGNYY and CDR2 EKD. TCRdb re-called the RT-PCR reads via CATT. The sample shows approximately 2,600 delta-chain clones, about 19% of them seen only once. The sequence was obtained from a human donor. It is not recorded whose cells these are; they may come from a transplant donor. The sample was gamma-delta T cells. V usage is TRDV2 and J usage is TRDJ1; 9 bases line up with TRDD3. The CDR3: CACDTLGGETGGDDKLIF. DNA for the CDR3: TGTGCCTGTGACACCCTCGGAGGGGAGACTGGGGGAGACGATAAACTCATCTTT.